The clone carrying this TCR beta chain came up a few times. The antigen remains undetermined. These data are taken from a study of T cell repertoires in cytomegalovirus infection. Across the study: Through public TCR beta signatures, both CMV infection and matching HLA type were indicated. Study-wide points: The response measured ex vivo was dominated by TCR beta clonotypes (HLA-C-restricted and CMV-specific). Based on cumulative public TCR beta family frequency, carriers of CMV plus the relevant HLA were identified.

TCRdb itself ran the reads through MiXCR, one entry per CDR3 protein. The data show approximately 910,000 distinct CDR3 sequences, approximately 31% seen once. Germline-derived CDR1 and CDR2 are SGHAT and FQNNGV. Trimming took off 5 bases at V and 0 bases at J, with 14 bases between the two ends. The CDR3 totals 16 residues. The chain has TRBV11-2 and TRBJ2-1; tentative D call: TRBD2 (5 bases). The sequence was collected from a human donor in good health (CMV status not recorded). Some clones in this sample may be carry-over from other donors' samples. Here the sequenced sample was cultured CD8+ T cells from PBMCs, taken from culture after CMV antigen stimulation. CDR3 DNA sequence: TGTGCCAGCAGCGGAGGAACGCTTAGCTCCTACAATGAGCAGTTCTTC. Amino acid sequence: CASSGGTLSSYNEQFF.